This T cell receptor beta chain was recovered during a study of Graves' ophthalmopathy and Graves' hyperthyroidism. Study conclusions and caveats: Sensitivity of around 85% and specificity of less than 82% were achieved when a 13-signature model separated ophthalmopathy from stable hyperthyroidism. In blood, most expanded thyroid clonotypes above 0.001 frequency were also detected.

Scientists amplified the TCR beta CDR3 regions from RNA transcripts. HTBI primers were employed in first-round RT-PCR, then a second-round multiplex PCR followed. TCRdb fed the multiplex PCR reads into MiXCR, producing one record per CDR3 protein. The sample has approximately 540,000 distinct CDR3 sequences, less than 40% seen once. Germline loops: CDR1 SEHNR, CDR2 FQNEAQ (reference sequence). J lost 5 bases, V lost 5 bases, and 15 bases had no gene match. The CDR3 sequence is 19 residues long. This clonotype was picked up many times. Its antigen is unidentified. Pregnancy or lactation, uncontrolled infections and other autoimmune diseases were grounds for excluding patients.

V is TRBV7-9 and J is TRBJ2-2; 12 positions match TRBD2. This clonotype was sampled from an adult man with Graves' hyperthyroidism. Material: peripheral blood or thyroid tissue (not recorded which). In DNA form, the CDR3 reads TGTGCCAGCAGCCCCCGTCCGGAACTAGCGGGGGGCAGGACCGGGGAGCTGTTTTTT. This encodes CASSPRPELAGGRTGELFF.